This TCR beta chain was captured by sequencing in a study of T cell changes during pregnancy in multiple sclerosis (dated 2019 in TCRdb). In the study overall: The study looked at changes in the T cell repertoire across pregnancy in women with multiple sclerosis.

The CDR3 runs 15 amino acids, cysteine and phenylalanine included. Only the CDR3 portion is preserved as DNA: 45 bases, with reading frame beginning at the first base. The CDR1 and CDR2 encoded by the germline V gene are LGHNA and YSLEER. V is clipped by 3 bases and J by 2 bases, and the sequence between their germline boundaries is 13 bases long. Comment on this clone: It has no known antigen specificity. Base qualities are missing; no much larger clone stands one base away.

The library came from the immunoSEQ multiplex PCR assay. This immuneACCESS table, as held by TCRdb, lists in-frame sequences with V and J called but not all clones. Of the missing ones, under half trace to an unresolved V gene in checked studies; the others have no known cause. For this sample there are 80,000 to 100,000 clones; roughly 92% appear just once. Of the sample, 0.99% is held by the ten largest clones. The source is a female donor with multiple sclerosis, enrolled in a pregnancy study. This specimen consisted of peripheral blood, obtained after pregnancy. This chain is built from TRBV4-3 and TRBJ1-2, with the D gene call left open. Read as DNA, the sequence is TGCGCCAGCAGCCAGACCCAAACAGAAAACTATGGCTACACCTTC. Translated, it reads CASSQTQTENYGYTF.